This T cell receptor (beta chain) was retrieved from a study of T-cell reconstitution after alpha-beta-depleted transplantation in children. The study, taken as a whole, reports: After transplant, at about two months, alpha-beta T cells were reportedly derived from several hundred expanded graft clones. Day-60 TCRbeta diversity that was high in some patients was derived from surviving recipient T cells and thymic progenitors. Fresh T-cell production supplied most of the T-cell counts and diversity seen one year after transplant.

The CDR3 spans 14 residues. V lost 5 bases, J lost 5 bases, and 15 bases lay in between. This clonotype was found a few times. Its antigen is not identified. Unique molecular identifiers were built into the TCRbeta library. TCRdb re-called the PCR reads with MiXCR, one entry per CDR3 protein. This repertoire shows about 130,000 distinct CDR3 sequences, roughly 9.7% found once; its top ten account for 24%. This rearrangement joins TRBV12-3 or TRBV12-4 to TRBJ1-1; no clear D. The specimen comprised PBMCs, mostly from graft donor cells, sampled 180 days after TCRalphabeta/CD19-depleted stem cell transplant. This TCR came from a girl under three years old who had a stem cell transplant for combined immunodeficiency, so the T cells may come from the graft donor. The CDR3 is CASSLRGVGTEAFF. The CDR3 region has the DNA TGTGCCAGCAGTCTACGTGGGGTGGGGACTGAAGCTTTCTTT.